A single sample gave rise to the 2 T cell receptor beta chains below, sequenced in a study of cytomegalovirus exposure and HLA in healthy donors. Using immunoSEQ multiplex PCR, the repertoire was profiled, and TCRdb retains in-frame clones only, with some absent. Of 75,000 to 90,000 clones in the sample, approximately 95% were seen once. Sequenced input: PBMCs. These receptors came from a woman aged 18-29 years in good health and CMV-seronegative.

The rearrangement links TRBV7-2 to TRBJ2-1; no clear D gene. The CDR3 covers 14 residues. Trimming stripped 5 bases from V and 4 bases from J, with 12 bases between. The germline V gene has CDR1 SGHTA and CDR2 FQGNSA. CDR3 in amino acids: CASSPLFSYNEQFF. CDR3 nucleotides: TGTGCCAGCAGCCCTCTATTTTCGTACAATGAGCAGTTCTTC.

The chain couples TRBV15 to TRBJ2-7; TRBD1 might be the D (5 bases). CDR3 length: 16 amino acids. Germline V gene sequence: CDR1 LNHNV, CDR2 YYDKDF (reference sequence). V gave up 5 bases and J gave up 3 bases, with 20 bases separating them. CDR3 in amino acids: CATSQRVGRDSYEQYF. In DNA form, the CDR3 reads TGTGCCACCAGCCAGAGAGTCGGGCGAGACAGCTACGAGCAGTACTTC.